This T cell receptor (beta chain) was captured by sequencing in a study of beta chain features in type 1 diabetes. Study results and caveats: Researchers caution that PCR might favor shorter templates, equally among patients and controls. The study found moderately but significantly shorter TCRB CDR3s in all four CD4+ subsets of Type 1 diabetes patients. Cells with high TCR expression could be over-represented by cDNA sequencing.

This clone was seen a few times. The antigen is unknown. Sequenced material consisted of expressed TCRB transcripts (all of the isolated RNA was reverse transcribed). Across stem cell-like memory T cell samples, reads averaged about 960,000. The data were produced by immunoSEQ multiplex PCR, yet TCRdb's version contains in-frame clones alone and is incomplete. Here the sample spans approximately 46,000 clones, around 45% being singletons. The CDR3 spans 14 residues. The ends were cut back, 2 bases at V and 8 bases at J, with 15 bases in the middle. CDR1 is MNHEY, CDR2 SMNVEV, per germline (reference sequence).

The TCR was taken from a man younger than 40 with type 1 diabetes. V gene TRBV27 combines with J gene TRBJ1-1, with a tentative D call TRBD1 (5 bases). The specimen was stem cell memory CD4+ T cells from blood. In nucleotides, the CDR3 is TGTGCCAGCAGTTTAAAGTCAGGGCTATCGGAAGCTTTCTTT. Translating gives CASSLKSGLSEAFF.